Listed below are T cell receptor beta chains from one sample, sequenced in a study of CD8 T cells in Susac syndrome. MiXCR was run by TCRdb on the immunoSEQ multiplex PCR reads, yielding one entry per CDR3 protein. The sample shows 130,000 or so distinct CDR3 sequences, approximately 94% of them seen only once. The sample consisted of CD4+ T cells from PBMCs. Receptor source: a human donor in good health. CDR3s include the opening cysteine and the closing phenylalanine or tryptophan. Fields, in order: D gene, clone size, J gene, V gene, CDR3 DNA, CDR3 protein. A D gene is named only where the DNA matches it firmly. Not every row has a clone size; where given, it reads once, few, many or a size class.

NA NA TRBJ2-5 TRBV10-3 TGTGCCATCAGTGATGGGGTAGTCCCGTCCCAGTACTTC CAISDGVVPSQYF
NA NA TRBJ2-7 TRBV18 TGTGCCAGCTCACCCACCCCCACCCGGGACCGCTACTTTGGGGAGCAGTACTTC CASSPTPTRDRYFGEQYF
TRBD2 NA TRBJ2-3 TRBV7-6 TGTGCCAGCAGCTTAGGGCTAGCGGGAGGAGATACGCAGTATTTT CASSLGLAGGDTQYF
NA NA TRBJ2-5 TRBV5-1 TGCGCCAGCAGCCCGGGACCATGGGGGGAGACCCAGTACTTC CASSPGPWGETQYF
TRBD2 NA TRBJ2-1 TRBV12-3/TRBV12-4 TGTGCCAGCAGTGGACTAGCGGGGGCTATTAGCTCCTACAATGAGCAGTTCTTC CASSGLAGAISSYNEQFF
TRBD1 NA TRBJ1-5 TRBV19 TGTGCCAGTAGCGGGACAGGGGCCGGCAATCAGCCCCAGCATTTT CASSGTGAGNQPQHF
NA NA TRBJ2-5 TRBV5-1 TGCGCCAGCAGCCCTAGCGGGACAGGAGAGACCCAGTACTTC CASSPSGTGETQYF
NA NA TRBJ2-1 TRBV12-3/TRBV12-4 TGTGCCAGCAGTTCCCAGACAGGTTACAATGAGCAGTTCTTC CASSSQTGYNEQFF
NA few TRBJ1-1 TRBV6-5 TGTGCCAGCAGTCGAGAGGGACTTAACACTGAAGCTTTCTTT CASSREGLNTEAFF
TRBD2 few TRBJ2-1 TRBV7-2 TGTGCCAGCAGTCCCGGGAGGAATGAGCAGTTCTTC CASSPGRNEQFF
NA NA TRBJ1-1 TRBV21-1 TGTGCCAGCAGCAAAAAAAACACTGAAGCTTTCTTT CASSKKNTEAFF
TRBD1 NA TRBJ1-2 TRBV5-4 TGTGCCAGCAGCTTGGGGGGACAGTATGGCTACACCTTC CASSLGGQYGYTF
TRBD2 NA TRBJ2-7 TRBV5-4 TGTGCCAGCAGCTTGGAATCCAGCGGGGGGACCTACGAGCAGTACTTC CASSLESSGGTYEQYF
NA once TRBJ2-1 TRBV2 TGTGCCAGCGGGTCTTGGGACTTGGCCGACAATGAGCAGTTCTTC CASGSWDLADNEQFF
NA NA TRBJ1-2 TRBV15 TGTGCCACCAGCAGAGACCCGGGGCAGGGGAGCTATGGCTACACCTTC CATSRDPGQGSYGYTF
NA NA TRBJ2-2 TRBV30 TGTGCCTGGAGTCGCCAGCAGAACACCGGGGAGCTGTTTTTT CAWSRQQNTGELFF
TRBD2 NA TRBJ2-2 TRBV29-1 TGCAGCGTTGAAGATCGCCTAGCGGGAGGGGGGGAGCTGTTTTTT CSVEDRLAGGGELFF
TRBD1 NA TRBJ1-6 TRBV12-3/TRBV12-4 TGTGCCAGCAGCCGGGACAGGGTCTCACCCCTCCACTTT CASSRDRVSPLHF
TRBD1 NA TRBJ1-1 TRBV5-1 TGCGCCAGCAGCATACCGACAGGGGATAGCACTGAAGCTTTCTTT CASSIPTGDSTEAFF
NA NA TRBJ1-6 TRBV3-1 TGTGCCAGCAGCCACCTGGGAGGGAGAAATTCACCCCTCCACTTT CASSHLGGRNSPLHF
NA NA TRBJ1-2 TRBV19 TGTGCCAGCTGTCCGATCGGGGGTAGGGATGGCTACACCTTC CASCPIGGRDGYTF
NA NA TRBJ2-5 TRBV5-6 TGTGCCAGCAGCCGGTGGACTCAAGAGACCCAGTACTTC CASSRWTQETQYF
TRBD2 NA TRBJ2-1 TRBV6-1 TGTGCCAGCAGAGCCGACTTTGGACTAGCGGCCTCCTACAATGAGCAGTTCTTC CASRADFGLAASYNEQFF
TRBD1 NA TRBJ2-3 TRBV18 TGTGCCAGCTCAAAACAGGGGGCACGGACAGATACGCAGTATTTT CASSKQGARTDTQYF
NA NA TRBJ1-1 TRBV7-9 TGTGCCAGCAGCGAACACAGGGAGAACACTGAAGCTTTCTTT CASSEHRENTEAFF
NA NA TRBJ2-7 TRBV6-5 TGTGCCAGCAGTTACTCGACGCCTGCCTACGAGCAGTACTTC CASSYSTPAYEQYF
NA NA TRBJ1-2 TRBV29-1 TGCAGCGTTGAAGGTAAGCGGAGCCGCCCCACAAACTATGGCTACACCTTC CSVEGKRSRPTNYGYTF
TRBD1 NA TRBJ1-1 TRBV7-9 TGTGCCGGGGGACAGACCTCGAACACTGAAGCTTTCTTT CAGGQTSNTEAFF
NA NA TRBJ2-5 TRBV5-1 TGCGCCAGCGCCGGGCGGGACCCCCAAGAGACCCAGTACTTC CASAGRDPQETQYF
NA NA TRBJ2-1 TRBV4-1 TGCGCCAGCAGCCAAGAGTCCCCTGGATTTAACAATGAGCAGTTCTTC CASSQESPGFNNEQFF
TRBD1 NA TRBJ1-1 TRBV3-1 TGTGCCAGCAGGGAACAGGGGTACGACACTGAAGCTTTCTTT CASREQGYDTEAFF
TRBD1 once TRBJ1-1 TRBV24-1 TGTGCCACCAGTTACCAACAGGGGGGAAGGTCTGAAGCTTTCTTT CATSYQQGGRSEAFF
NA NA TRBJ1-5 TRBV6-1 TGTGCCAGCAGTGAAAGTGCGGGACAGCCCCAGCATTTT CASSESAGQPQHF
NA once TRBJ2-6 TRBV5-5 TGTGCCAGCAGACCACTCATGGGCTCTGGGGCCAACGTCCTGACTTTC CASRPLMGSGANVLTF
NA NA TRBJ1-5 TRBV30 TGTGCCTGGAGCCGAGATGAGCGTCAGCCCCAGCATTTT CAWSRDERQPQHF
NA NA TRBJ1-1 TRBV29-1 TGCAGCGGACGGGGAACTGGGGACACTGAAGCTTTCTTT CSGRGTGDTEAFF
NA NA TRBJ2-1 TRBV9 TGTGCCAGCAGCGTAGCTTGGAGGGACAGAAATGAGCAGTTCTTC CASSVAWRDRNEQFF
TRBD2 NA TRBJ2-5 TRBV20-1 TGCAGTGCTCCGCGGACTAGCGGGAGAGAGACCCAGTACTTC CSAPRTSGRETQYF
TRBD2 NA TRBJ2-3 TRBV3-1 TGTGCCAGCAGCCAAGATTTATCACCCCCAGCGGGAGGGTCTGCCACAGATACGCAGTATTTT CASSQDLSPPAGGSATDTQYF
NA NA TRBJ2-7 TRBV3-1 TGTGCCAGCAGCTCTCCGGGACGGGGTGGCGAGCAGTACTTC CASSSPGRGGEQYF
NA NA TRBJ2-1 TRBV19 TGTGCCAGTAGTTGGTCTCGGGCGCGGGGAAACGGTGAGCAGTTCTTC CASSWSRARGNGEQFF
NA NA TRBJ1-1 TRBV29-1 TGCAGCGCTGAGAGGGCCATGAACACTGAAGCTTTCTTT CSAERAMNTEAFF
TRBD2 NA TRBJ2-3 TRBV2 TGTGCCAGCACCCCTACGACTAGCGGGCTTACAGATACGCAGTATTTT CASTPTTSGLTDTQYF
NA NA TRBJ2-1 TRBV13 TGTGCCAGCCACACGTTGAGTCTCGAAAATGAGCAGTTCTTC CASHTLSLENEQFF
TRBD2 NA TRBJ2-3 TRBV19 TGTGCCAGTGTCGACCTAGCGGGAGGACATGATACGCAGTATTTT CASVDLAGGHDTQYF
NA NA TRBJ1-2 TRBV6-5 TGTGCCAGCAGTTTCGACGGGAACTATGGCTACACCTTC CASSFDGNYGYTF
TRBD2 NA TRBJ2-7 TRBV2 TGTGCCAGCAGACAAGGGACTAGCGGGAGTTACGAGCAGTACTTC CASRQGTSGSYEQYF
TRBD1 NA TRBJ1-5 TRBV5-1 TGCGCCAGCAGCCGCACTACAGGGGTGGATCAGCCCCAGCATTTT CASSRTTGVDQPQHF
NA NA TRBJ2-7 TRBV7-9 TGTGCCAGCAGCTTATCGAGGGGCTTCGGCGAGCAGTACTTC CASSLSRGFGEQYF